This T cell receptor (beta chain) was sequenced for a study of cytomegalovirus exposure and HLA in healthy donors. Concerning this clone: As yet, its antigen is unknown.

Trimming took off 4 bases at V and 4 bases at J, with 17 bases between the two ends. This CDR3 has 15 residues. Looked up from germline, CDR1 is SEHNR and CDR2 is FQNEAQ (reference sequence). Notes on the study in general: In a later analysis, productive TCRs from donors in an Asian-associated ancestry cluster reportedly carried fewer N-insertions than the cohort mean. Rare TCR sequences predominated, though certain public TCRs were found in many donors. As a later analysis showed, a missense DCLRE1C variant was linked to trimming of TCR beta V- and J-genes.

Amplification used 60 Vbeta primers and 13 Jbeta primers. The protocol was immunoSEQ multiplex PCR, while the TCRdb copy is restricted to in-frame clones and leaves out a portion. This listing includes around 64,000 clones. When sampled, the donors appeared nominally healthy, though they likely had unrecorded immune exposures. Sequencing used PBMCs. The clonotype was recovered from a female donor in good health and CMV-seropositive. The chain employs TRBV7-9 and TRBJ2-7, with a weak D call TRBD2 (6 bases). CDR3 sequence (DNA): TGTGCCAGCAGCTCCGGGACGGCCGGAGGGTACGAGCAGTACTTC. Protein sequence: CASSSGTAGGYEQYF.